Listed below are T cell receptor beta chains from one sample, sequenced in a study of technical replicates of blood from several donors. The repertoire was sequenced with immunoSEQ multiplex PCR; TCRdb's copy has only in-frame clones and lacks some. The table has approximately 79,000 clones, 97% seen once. The source material was T cells isolated from PBMCs. The receptors were sampled from a human donor in good health. The CDR3 runs from the conserved cysteine through the conserved F or W. The D gene is left open where the match is weak. The size entry is marked missing in some rows and otherwise reads once, few, many or a size class.

v_gene: TRBV6-5; j_gene: TRBJ2-7; d_gene: .; abundance: .; CDR3nt: TGTGCCAGCAGTTACTCGAATGAGGGGGAAGGCGAGCAGTACTTC; CDR3aa: CASSYSNEGEGEQYF
v_gene: TRBV19; j_gene: TRBJ2-7; d_gene: TRBD2; abundance: .; CDR3nt: TGTGCCAGTAGTATTTCTGAGGGAGGGAAGAGCTCCTACGAGCAGTACTTC; CDR3aa: CASSISEGGKSSYEQYF
v_gene: TRBV6-1; j_gene: TRBJ1-2; d_gene: .; abundance: .; CDR3nt: TGTGCCAGTAGCGACCACTATGGCTACACCTTC; CDR3aa: CASSDHYGYTF
v_gene: TRBV19; j_gene: TRBJ1-1; d_gene: .; abundance: .; CDR3nt: TGTGCCAGTAGTACACTACAGGGTACGAACACTGAAGCTTTCTTT; CDR3aa: CASSTLQGTNTEAFF
v_gene: TRBV19; j_gene: TRBJ1-1; d_gene: .; abundance: .; CDR3nt: TGTGCCAGTAGTATTTTAAGGGGCGACGAAGCTTTCTTT; CDR3aa: CASSILRGDEAFF
v_gene: TRBV7-3; j_gene: TRBJ2-1; d_gene: TRBD1; abundance: .; CDR3nt: TGTGCCAGCAGCCCCGGGTCCGGGACAGGGTCCAATGAGCAGTTCTTC; CDR3aa: CASSPGSGTGSNEQFF
v_gene: TRBV9; j_gene: TRBJ1-3; d_gene: .; abundance: .; CDR3nt: TGTGCCAGCAGCGTAGGAGGAGGGCCCGGAAACACCATATATTTT; CDR3aa: CASSVGGGPGNTIYF
v_gene: TRBV13; j_gene: TRBJ2-1; d_gene: .; abundance: .; CDR3nt: TGTGCCAGCAGCCCCCGGCGAGGAGGGAATGAGCAGTTCTTC; CDR3aa: CASSPRRGGNEQFF
v_gene: TRBV4-1; j_gene: TRBJ1-1; d_gene: TRBD1; abundance: .; CDR3nt: TGCGCCAGCAGCCTTGGACAGGGGGGATTACACACTGAAGCTTTCTTT; CDR3aa: CASSLGQGGLHTEAFF
v_gene: TRBV10-2; j_gene: TRBJ2-2; d_gene: TRBD1; abundance: .; CDR3nt: TGCGCCAGCAGTTGGACAGGCCCCGGGGAGCTGTTTTTT; CDR3aa: CASSWTGPGELFF
v_gene: TRBV7-8; j_gene: TRBJ1-1; d_gene: .; abundance: .; CDR3nt: TGTGCCAGCAGCTTAGGAGAGAACACTGAAGCTTTCTTT; CDR3aa: CASSLGENTEAFF
v_gene: TRBV28; j_gene: TRBJ2-7; d_gene: TRBD2; abundance: .; CDR3nt: TGTGCCAGCAGTGCATCGGGGCTCTGGGGAGGGGAGCAGTACTTC; CDR3aa: CASSASGLWGGEQYF
v_gene: TRBV7-8; j_gene: TRBJ2-5; d_gene: .; abundance: .; CDR3nt: TGTGCCAGCAGCTTATCGAGACACAGGGAGACCCAGTACTTC; CDR3aa: CASSLSRHRETQYF
v_gene: TRBV5-8; j_gene: TRBJ1-5; d_gene: .; abundance: .; CDR3nt: TGTGGGACTAGGACACCTTGGCAGCCCCAGCATTTT; CDR3aa: CGTRTPWQPQHF
v_gene: TRBV2; j_gene: TRBJ1-1; d_gene: .; abundance: once; CDR3nt: TGTGCCAGCAGTGGCGGGGGTTTGCTTACTGAAGCTTTCTTT; CDR3aa: CASSGGGLLTEAFF
v_gene: TRBV19; j_gene: TRBJ2-2; d_gene: .; abundance: .; CDR3nt: TGTGCCAGTAGTAATTGGACAGTAGGAGTCGGGGAGCTGTTTTTT; CDR3aa: CASSNWTVGVGELFF
v_gene: TRBV13; j_gene: TRBJ2-7; d_gene: .; abundance: once; CDR3nt: TGTGCCAGCAGCTTCAACTATACCCACCACTTC; CDR3aa: CASSFNYTHHF
v_gene: TRBV9; j_gene: TRBJ1-5; d_gene: TRBD1; abundance: .; CDR3nt: TGTGCCAGCAGCGTAGCCCCAGGGGGACAGCCCCAGCATTTT; CDR3aa: CASSVAPGGQPQHF
v_gene: TRBV29-1; j_gene: TRBJ1-2; d_gene: .; abundance: .; CDR3nt: TGCAGCGCTGGGACTGACTATGGCTACACCTTC; CDR3aa: CSAGTDYGYTF
v_gene: TRBV4-1; j_gene: TRBJ2-7; d_gene: TRBD2; abundance: .; CDR3nt: TGCGCCAGCAGCCAAGCGCGGGAGACATCCTACGAGCAGTACTTC; CDR3aa: CASSQARETSYEQYF
v_gene: TRBV27; j_gene: TRBJ1-1; d_gene: .; abundance: .; CDR3nt: TGTGCCAGCAGTTTAGGGGTAGGGGGCACTGAAGCTTTCTTT; CDR3aa: CASSLGVGGTEAFF
v_gene: TRBV5-1; j_gene: TRBJ1-5; d_gene: TRBD1; abundance: .; CDR3nt: TGCGCCAGCAGCTTACAACCCACAGGGGGCAATCAGCCCCAGCATTTT; CDR3aa: CASSLQPTGGNQPQHF
v_gene: TRBV27; j_gene: TRBJ1-1; d_gene: .; abundance: .; CDR3nt: TGTGCCAGCAGTTTAGACAGGCGCGCTGAAGCTTTCTTT; CDR3aa: CASSLDRRAEAFF
v_gene: TRBV19; j_gene: TRBJ2-3; d_gene: .; abundance: .; CDR3nt: TGTGCCACCTCTTGGGTGGGCGCAGATACGCAGTATTTT; CDR3aa: CATSWVGADTQYF
v_gene: TRBV5-8; j_gene: TRBJ2-2; d_gene: .; abundance: .; CDR3nt: TGTGCCAGCAGCTTGTACGCGGTGAACACCGGGGAGCTGTTTTTT; CDR3aa: CASSLYAVNTGELFF
v_gene: TRBV2; j_gene: TRBJ1-1; d_gene: TRBD1; abundance: .; CDR3nt: TGTGCGGAGGGGGCCACTGAAGCTTTCTTT; CDR3aa: CAEGATEAFF
v_gene: TRBV4-1; j_gene: TRBJ2-1; d_gene: TRBD2; abundance: .; CDR3nt: TGCGCCAGCAGCCTACAGGGGACTAGCGCGTACAATGAGCAGTTCTTC; CDR3aa: CASSLQGTSAYNEQFF
v_gene: TRBV7-2; j_gene: TRBJ1-1; d_gene: .; abundance: .; CDR3nt: TGTGCCAGCAGCTTAGCACGGGGGAAGAACACTGAAGCTTTCTTT; CDR3aa: CASSLARGKNTEAFF
v_gene: TRBV29-1; j_gene: TRBJ1-1; d_gene: .; abundance: once; CDR3nt: TGCAGCGTTACCCAGGGTGGAAACACTGAAGCTTTCTTT; CDR3aa: CSVTQGGNTEAFF
v_gene: TRBV7-9; j_gene: TRBJ2-1; d_gene: TRBD2; abundance: .; CDR3nt: TGTGCCAGCAGCCCGGGACTAGCGGGAGTAGAGGAGCAGTTCTTC; CDR3aa: CASSPGLAGVEEQFF
v_gene: TRBV6-5; j_gene: TRBJ1-3; d_gene: TRBD1; abundance: .; CDR3nt: TGTGCCAGCAGTTACTCGGGGGACAGAAGAAACACCATATATTTT; CDR3aa: CASSYSGDRRNTIYF
v_gene: TRBV6-5; j_gene: TRBJ2-1; d_gene: .; abundance: .; CDR3nt: TGTGCCAGCAGTTACTCGCCAGGGCTGGGCAATGAGCAGTTCTTC; CDR3aa: CASSYSPGLGNEQFF
v_gene: TRBV9; j_gene: TRBJ2-1; d_gene: TRBD2; abundance: .; CDR3nt: TGTGCCAGCAGCGCTAACCCCTCCATATCGACTAGCCGCTCCTACAATGAGCAGTTCTTC; CDR3aa: CASSANPSISTSRSYNEQFF
v_gene: TRBV27; j_gene: TRBJ1-1; d_gene: .; abundance: .; CDR3nt: TGTGCCACCCGAGTGTTACTGAACACTGAAGCTTTCTTT; CDR3aa: CATRVLLNTEAFF
v_gene: TRBV29-1; j_gene: TRBJ1-2; d_gene: .; abundance: .; CDR3nt: TGCAGCGTTGAAGCCTCTGAGACAGACTATGGCTACACCTTC; CDR3aa: CSVEASETDYGYTF
v_gene: TRBV11-2; j_gene: TRBJ1-1; d_gene: TRBD1; abundance: .; CDR3nt: TGTGCCGTGCAGGGGGATGCCACTGAAGCTTTCTTT; CDR3aa: CAVQGDATEAFF
v_gene: TRBV30; j_gene: TRBJ2-7; d_gene: .; abundance: .; CDR3nt: TGTGCCTGGAGTGTAGTGGGAGCCGACTACGAGCAGTACTTC; CDR3aa: CAWSVVGADYEQYF
v_gene: TRBV27; j_gene: TRBJ2-5; d_gene: .; abundance: .; CDR3nt: TGTGCCAGCAGTTTTCGAATTACAGGGATACAAGAGACCCAGTACTTC; CDR3aa: CASSFRITGIQETQYF
v_gene: TRBV5-5; j_gene: TRBJ2-7; d_gene: TRBD2; abundance: .; CDR3nt: TGTGCCAGCAGCTGGGGGGGGACTGTTGGGCGGTTCTCCTACGAGCAGTACTTC; CDR3aa: CASSWGGTVGRFSYEQYF
v_gene: TRBV5-1; j_gene: TRBJ2-1; d_gene: TRBD2; abundance: .; CDR3nt: TGCGCCAGCAAGGCCGGGACTAGCGCCGAGCAGTTCTTC; CDR3aa: CASKAGTSAEQFF
v_gene: TRBV7-9; j_gene: TRBJ1-2; d_gene: TRBD1; abundance: .; CDR3nt: TGTGCCAGCAGCAAAGACCCGGGACAGGGATTAGACTATGGCTACACCTTC; CDR3aa: CASSKDPGQGLDYGYTF
v_gene: TRBV7-9; j_gene: TRBJ2-6; d_gene: .; abundance: once; CDR3nt: TGTGCCACGGGGTCTGGGGCCAACGTCCTGACTTTC; CDR3aa: CATGSGANVLTF
v_gene: TRBV7-6; j_gene: TRBJ2-7; d_gene: .; abundance: .; CDR3nt: TGTGCCAGCAGCGAGGCCCCTTCCTACGAGCAGTACTTC; CDR3aa: CASSEAPSYEQYF
v_gene: TRBV9; j_gene: TRBJ2-3; d_gene: TRBD2; abundance: .; CDR3nt: TGTGCCAGCAGCGTAGGAGCGGGAGGCCCGGTAGATACGCAGTATTTT; CDR3aa: CASSVGAGGPVDTQYF
v_gene: TRBV27; j_gene: TRBJ2-7; d_gene: .; abundance: .; CDR3nt: TGTGCCAGCAGTTTAGGGACAACCACCTACGAGCAGTACTTC; CDR3aa: CASSLGTTTYEQYF